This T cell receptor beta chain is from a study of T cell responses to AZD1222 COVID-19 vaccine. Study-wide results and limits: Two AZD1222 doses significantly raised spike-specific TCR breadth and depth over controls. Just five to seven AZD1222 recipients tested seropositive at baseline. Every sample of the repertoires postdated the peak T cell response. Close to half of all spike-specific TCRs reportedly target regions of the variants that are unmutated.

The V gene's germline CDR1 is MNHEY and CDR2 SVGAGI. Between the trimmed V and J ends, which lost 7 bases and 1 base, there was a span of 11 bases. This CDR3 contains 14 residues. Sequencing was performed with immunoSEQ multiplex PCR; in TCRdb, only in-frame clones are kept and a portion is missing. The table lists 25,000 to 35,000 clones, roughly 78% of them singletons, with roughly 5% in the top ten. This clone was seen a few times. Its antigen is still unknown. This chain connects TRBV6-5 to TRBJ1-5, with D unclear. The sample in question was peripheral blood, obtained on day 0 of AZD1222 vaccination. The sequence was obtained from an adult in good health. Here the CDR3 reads CASTEVGSNQPQHF. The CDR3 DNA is TGTGCCAGCACGGAGGTTGGAAGCAATCAGCCCCAGCATTTT.